This T cell receptor (beta chain) stems from a study of blood T cell repertoires in COVID-19. At the level of the study: Some COVID-19 samples were acute and others convalescent; all came from the United States, Italy and Spain.

Cohorts were assigned according to the clinical history that participants reported. The CDR3 is made up of 14 amino acids. J gave up 1 base and V 10 bases, and 6 bases lay outside the gene matches. Per germline, CDR1 ENHRY and CDR2 SYGVKD. This table comes from immunoSEQ multiplex PCR, and its TCRdb copy is limited to in-frame clones, with some not included. The sample records 250,000 to 350,000 clones, more than 75% being singletons. The chain couples TRBV10-3 to TRBJ2-3, with 9 bases fitting TRBD2. This clonotype was obtained from a woman aged 30 to 39 who had recovered from COVID-19. Sequencing was performed on PBMCs or T cells enriched from blood (not recorded which). CDR3 sequence: CATGPSGGTDTQYF. CDR3 bases: TGTGCCACGGGGCCTAGCGGGGGCACAGATACGCAGTATTTT.